This is a list of T cell receptor beta chains from one sample in a study of cytomegalovirus exposure and HLA in healthy donors. The assay was immunoSEQ multiplex PCR, and TCRdb's table has in-frame clones only and misses some. The sample contains 220,000 or so clones, approximately 88% of which appear only once. The sample taken for sequencing was PBMCs. The receptors here all came from a woman aged 25 to 39 in good health and CMV-seropositive. CDR3s include the opening cysteine and the closing phenylalanine or tryptophan. D genes are given only for firm matches. Some rows have no size entry. The others give once, few or many, or a class for an expanded clone.

cdr3_nt cdr3_aa j_call clone_size v_call d_call
TGCGCCAGCAGCTTGGATGGGACAGGGAAGGGCTACACCTTC CASSLDGTGKGYTF TRBJ1-2 - TRBV5-1 TRBD1
TGCGCCAGCAGCTTGTTTCCAGGCCAAGGGTCTGGAAACACCATATATTTT CASSLFPGQGSGNTIYF TRBJ1-3 few TRBV5-1 -
TGTGCCAGCAGTTTATCCAGGGCGTATGGCTACACCTTC CASSLSRAYGYTF TRBJ1-2 - TRBV27 -
TGTGCCAGCAGCCAGGGGTTCTCTGGAAACACCATATATTTT CASSQGFSGNTIYF TRBJ1-3 - TRBV6-1 -
TGTGCCAGCAGTTTGAGACAGCACAATCAGCCCCAGCATTTT CASSLRQHNQPQHF TRBJ1-5 - TRBV6-5 -
TGTGCCAGCAGCCAGACAGGACAGGGAAATCAGCCCCAGCATTTT CASSQTGQGNQPQHF TRBJ1-5 - TRBV7-9 TRBD1
TGTGCCAGCAGCGGCGGACACGATCAAGAGACCCAGTACTTC CASSGGHDQETQYF TRBJ2-5 - TRBV5-6 -
TGTGCCAGCAGTGGGGGAGGGGTCACTGAAGCTTTCTTT CASSGGGVTEAFF TRBJ1-1 few TRBV27 -
TGTGCCATCAGTATGCAGGGGCGGGACACTGAAGCTTTCTTT CAISMQGRDTEAFF TRBJ1-1 - TRBV10-3 -
TGTGCCAGCAGCGGACCGTTGGGAAACACCATATATTTT CASSGPLGNTIYF TRBJ1-3 few TRBV7-9 -
TGTGCCAGCAGCTTGAGAGGATCTAACTATGGCTACACCTTC CASSLRGSNYGYTF TRBJ1-2 - TRBV5-6 -
TGTGCCTGGAGTGTAAACAGTAACTCCTACGAGCAGTACTTC CAWSVNSNSYEQYF TRBJ2-7 - TRBV30 -
TGTGCCTGGCTAGGGACAGGGGGCGGCTACACCTTC CAWLGTGGGYTF TRBJ1-2 - TRBV30 TRBD1
TGTGCCAGCAGGGACCTAGCGGCCCAAGGCGATACGCAGTATTTT CASRDLAAQGDTQYF TRBJ2-3 - TRBV2 TRBD2
TGCGCCAGCAGCCCGGACCGGGAGATAGGCTACACCTTC CASSPDREIGYTF TRBJ1-2 once TRBV5-1 -
TGTGCCAGCAGCTTAGCCCCCTATCGGACTAGCGGGAGTGGGGCTAGGAATGAGCAGTTCTTC CASSLAPYRTSGSGARNEQFF TRBJ2-1 - TRBV7-2 TRBD2
TGTGCCGGGACCAAGGGGGCTGGTCGGGTCACTGAAGCTTTCTTT CAGTKGAGRVTEAFF TRBJ1-1 few TRBV28 TRBD1
TGTGCCAGCAGTTTTAGGAATATTGGCTATGGCTACACCTTC CASSFRNIGYGYTF TRBJ1-2 - TRBV27 -
TGTGCCAGCAGTGGGGCCGGGACAGCGTACTATGGCTACACCTTC CASSGAGTAYYGYTF TRBJ1-2 - TRBV2 TRBD1
TGTGCCAGCAGCGTAGCGGACAGGTTCGGCTACACCTTC CASSVADRFGYTF TRBJ1-2 few TRBV9 TRBD1
TGTGCCAGTGCCCGGGACACCAACTATGGCTACACCTTC CASARDTNYGYTF TRBJ1-2 - TRBV19 -
TGTGCCAGCAGCTTAGTCGTCCTAGGGGTTATGCCCCATGAGCAGTTCTTC CASSLVVLGVMPHEQFF TRBJ2-1 once TRBV11-2 -
TGTGCCAGCAGCACCCGGTTGACAGGGAGATATGGCTACACCTTC CASSTRLTGRYGYTF TRBJ1-2 - TRBV13 TRBD1
TGTGCCAGCAGCGCGAGTAGCGGGGTGCACACAGATACGCAGTATTTT CASSASSGVHTDTQYF TRBJ2-3 - TRBV9 TRBD2
TGTGCCAGCAGTCCTGCGGGACGCCGCATGAACACTGAAGCTTTCTTT CASSPAGRRMNTEAFF TRBJ1-1 - TRBV27 -
TGTGCCAGCAGCTTGGGAACAGGCCCCACACTAAACACCGGGGAGCTGTTTTTT CASSLGTGPTLNTGELFF TRBJ2-2 - TRBV7-9 -
TGTGCCAGTAGTATCGATGGCGGGGGTAACTATGGCTACACCTTC CASSIDGGGNYGYTF TRBJ1-2 few TRBV19 -
TGTGCCAGCAGCGTATTATTGGGACAGGGACCTCGGCAGCCCCAGCATTTT CASSVLLGQGPRQPQHF TRBJ1-5 few TRBV9 TRBD1
TGTGCCACCAGCAGAGATAAGGGGCCCGGGGAGCTGTTTTTT CATSRDKGPGELFF TRBJ2-2 - TRBV15 -
TGTGCCAGCAGCTTGGACAGTGCGGGCACAGATACGCAGTATTTT CASSLDSAGTDTQYF TRBJ2-3 - TRBV7-2 -
TGTGCCAGCGGTGGGGTCACTACGAGGGAAGTTGAAGCTTTCTTT CASGGVTTREVEAFF TRBJ1-1 - TRBV28 -
TGCGCCAGCAGCTTGCGGGCCCCGCGGGAGGGGACTGAAGCTTTCTTT CASSLRAPREGTEAFF TRBJ1-1 - TRBV5-1 -
TGTGCCTGGAGTCAGGGGGGATACAACTATGGCTACACCTTC CAWSQGGYNYGYTF TRBJ1-2 - TRBV30 TRBD1
TGTGCCAGCAGCTTACAGGGGATCGGCAATCAGCCCCAGCATTTT CASSLQGIGNQPQHF TRBJ1-5 few TRBV7-2 -
TGCGCCAGCAGCTTGGGGAGCCTACAGGGAACTGAAGCTTTCTTT CASSLGSLQGTEAFF TRBJ1-1 - TRBV5-1 -
TGCAGCGTAATCCCCGGGAGGGGACCCTTGGAGGAGGGCTATGGCTACACCTTC CSVIPGRGPLEEGYGYTF TRBJ1-2 - TRBV29-1 -
TGTGCCAGCTCACCAGGGTTGAGCGAGCCGTACTTC CASSPGLSEPYF TRBJ2-7 - TRBV18 -
TGTGCCAGCAGACGACTAGCGGGAGGGAATGAGCAGTTCTTC CASRRLAGGNEQFF TRBJ2-1 - TRBV5-6 TRBD2
TGCGCCAGCAGCCGCCTGGACCCAGAAGGGGAGCAGTACTTC CASSRLDPEGEQYF TRBJ2-7 - TRBV10-1 -